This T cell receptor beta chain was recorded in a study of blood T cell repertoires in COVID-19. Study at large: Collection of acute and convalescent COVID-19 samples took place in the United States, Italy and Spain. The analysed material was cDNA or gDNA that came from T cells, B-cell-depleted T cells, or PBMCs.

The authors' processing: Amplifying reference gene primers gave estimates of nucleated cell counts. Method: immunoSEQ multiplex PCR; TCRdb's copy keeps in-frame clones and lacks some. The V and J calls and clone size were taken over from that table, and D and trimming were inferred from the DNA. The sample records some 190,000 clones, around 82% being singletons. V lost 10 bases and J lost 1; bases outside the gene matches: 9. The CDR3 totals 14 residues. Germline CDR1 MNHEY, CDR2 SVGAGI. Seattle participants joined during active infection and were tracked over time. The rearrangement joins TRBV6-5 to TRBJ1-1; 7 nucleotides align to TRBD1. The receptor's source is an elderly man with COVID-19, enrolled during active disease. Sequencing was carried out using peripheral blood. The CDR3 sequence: CAISRGTENTEAFF. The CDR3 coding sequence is TGTGCCATCTCCCGCGGGACAGAGAACACTGAAGCTTTCTTT.